This section outlines one TCR beta chain sequence together with its context. Authors' analysis steps: Reference gene primer amplification yielded estimated nucleated cell counts. Only in-frame clones appear in the TCRdb table, and some are missing; sequencing was by immunoSEQ multiplex PCR. That table supplies the V and J calls and clone size; D and trimming were determined from the DNA. The repertoire holds around 94,000 clones, with less than 90% as singletons. Unmatched junction bases numbered 4, after V lost 8 bases and J lost 4 bases. Germline lookup yields CDR1 LNHDA and CDR2 SQIVND (reference sequence). The CDR3 covers 12 residues. This entry comes from a study of blood T cell repertoires in COVID-19. On the study more broadly: The United States, Italy and Spain provided the acute and convalescent COVID-19 samples. The cDNA or gDNA used as material had been derived from T cells, B-cell-depleted T cells, or PBMCs.

This sequence originates from an elderly man with acute or convalescent COVID-19. The source material was peripheral blood. The chain employs TRBV19 and TRBJ2-7, with 8 nucleotides matching TRBD1. In DNA form, the CDR3 reads TGTGCCAGTTCCGACAGGGGATACGAGCAGTACTTC. It specifies CASSDRGYEQYF.